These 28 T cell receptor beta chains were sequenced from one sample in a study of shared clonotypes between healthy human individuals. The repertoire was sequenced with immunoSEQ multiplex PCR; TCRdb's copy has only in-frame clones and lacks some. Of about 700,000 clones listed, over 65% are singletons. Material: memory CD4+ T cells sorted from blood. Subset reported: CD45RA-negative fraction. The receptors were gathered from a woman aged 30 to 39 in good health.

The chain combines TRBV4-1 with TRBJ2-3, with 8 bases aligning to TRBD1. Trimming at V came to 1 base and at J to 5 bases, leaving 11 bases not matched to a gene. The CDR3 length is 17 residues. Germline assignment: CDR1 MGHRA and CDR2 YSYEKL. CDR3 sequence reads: CASSQGGQGGGKDTQYF. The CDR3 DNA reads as TGCGCCAGCAGCCAAGGCGGACAGGGAGGAGGAAAAGATACGCAGTATTTT.

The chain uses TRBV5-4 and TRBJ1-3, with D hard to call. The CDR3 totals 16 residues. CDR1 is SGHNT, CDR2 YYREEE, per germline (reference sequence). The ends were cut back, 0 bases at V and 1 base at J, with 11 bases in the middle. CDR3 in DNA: TGTGCCAGCAGCTTGGGTTCGGCCCAATCTGGAAACACCATATATTTT. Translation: CASSLGSAQSGNTIYF.

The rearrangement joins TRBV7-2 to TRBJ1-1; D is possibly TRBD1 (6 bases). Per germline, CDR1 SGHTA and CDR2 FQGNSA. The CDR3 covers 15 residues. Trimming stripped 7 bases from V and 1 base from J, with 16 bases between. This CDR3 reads CASTWGAGTNTEAFF. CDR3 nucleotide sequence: TGTGCCAGCACCTGGGGGGCGGGAACGAACACTGAAGCTTTCTTT.

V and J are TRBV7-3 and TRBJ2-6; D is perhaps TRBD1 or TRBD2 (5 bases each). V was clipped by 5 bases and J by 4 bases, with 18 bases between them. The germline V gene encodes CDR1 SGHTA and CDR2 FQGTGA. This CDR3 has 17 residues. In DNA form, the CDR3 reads TGTGCCAGCAGCAGGGACGCCCTCCCAGGGGGGGCCAACGTCCTGACTTTC. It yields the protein CASSRDALPGGANVLTF.

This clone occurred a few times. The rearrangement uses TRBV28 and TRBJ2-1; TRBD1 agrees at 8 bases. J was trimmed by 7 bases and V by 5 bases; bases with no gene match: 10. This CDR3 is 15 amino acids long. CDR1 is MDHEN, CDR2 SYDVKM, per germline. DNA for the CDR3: TGTGCCAGCAGTCGGGACAGGATGGAGACGAATGAGCAGTTCTTC. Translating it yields CASSRDRMETNEQFF.

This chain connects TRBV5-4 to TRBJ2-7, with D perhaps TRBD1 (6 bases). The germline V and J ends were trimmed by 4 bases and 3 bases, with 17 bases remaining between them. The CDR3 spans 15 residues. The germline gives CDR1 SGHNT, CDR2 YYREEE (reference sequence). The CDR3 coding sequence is TGTGCCAGCAGCGGGGCCCTGGGCAGGGGCTACGAGCAGTACTTC. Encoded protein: CASSGALGRGYEQYF. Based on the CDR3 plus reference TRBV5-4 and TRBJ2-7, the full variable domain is ETGVTQSPTHLIKTRGQQVTLRCSSQSGHNTVSWYQQALGQGPQFIFQYYREEENGRGNFPPRFSGLQFPNYSSELNVNALELDDSALYLCASSGALGRGYEQYFGPGTRLTVT.

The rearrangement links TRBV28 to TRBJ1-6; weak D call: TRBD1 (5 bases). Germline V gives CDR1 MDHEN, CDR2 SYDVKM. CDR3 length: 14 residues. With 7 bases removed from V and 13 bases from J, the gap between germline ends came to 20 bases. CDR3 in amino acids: CASTLGAARHPLHF. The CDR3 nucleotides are TGTGCCAGCACTCTCGGGGCAGCCCGTCACCCCCTCCACTTT.

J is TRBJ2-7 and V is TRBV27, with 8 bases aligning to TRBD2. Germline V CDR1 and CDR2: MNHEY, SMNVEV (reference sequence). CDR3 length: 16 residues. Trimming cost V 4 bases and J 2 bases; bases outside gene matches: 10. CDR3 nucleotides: TGTGCCAGCAGTTCTCTCTTGCGGGAGGCCACCTACGAGCAGTACTTC. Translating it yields CASSSLLREATYEQYF.

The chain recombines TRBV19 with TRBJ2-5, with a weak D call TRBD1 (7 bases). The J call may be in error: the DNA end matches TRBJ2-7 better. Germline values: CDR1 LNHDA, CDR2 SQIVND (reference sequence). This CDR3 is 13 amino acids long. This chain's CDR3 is CASSLRDRTEQYF. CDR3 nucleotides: TGTGCCAGTAGTTTGCGGGACAGAACCGAGCAGTACTTC.

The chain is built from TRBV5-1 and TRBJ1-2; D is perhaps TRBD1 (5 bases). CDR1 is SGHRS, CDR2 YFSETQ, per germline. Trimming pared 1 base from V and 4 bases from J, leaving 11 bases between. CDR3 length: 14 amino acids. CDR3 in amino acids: CASSLLGQGYGYTF. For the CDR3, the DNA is TGCGCCAGCAGCTTGTTAGGCCAGGGCTATGGCTACACCTTC.

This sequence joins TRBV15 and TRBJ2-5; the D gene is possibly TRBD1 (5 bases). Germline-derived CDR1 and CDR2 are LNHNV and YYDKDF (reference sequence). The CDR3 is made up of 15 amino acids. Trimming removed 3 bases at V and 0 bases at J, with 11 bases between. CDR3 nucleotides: TGTGCCACCAGCAGGGGAACAGGAGACCAAGAGACCCAGTACTTC. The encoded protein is CATSRGTGDQETQYF.

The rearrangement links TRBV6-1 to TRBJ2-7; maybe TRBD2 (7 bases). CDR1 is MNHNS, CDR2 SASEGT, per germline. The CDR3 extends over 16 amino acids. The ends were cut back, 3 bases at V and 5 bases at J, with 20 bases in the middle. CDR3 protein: CASSEGVGGAGHEQYF. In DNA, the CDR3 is TGTGCCAGCAGTGAGGGGGTAGGGGGGGCAGGCCACGAGCAGTACTTC.

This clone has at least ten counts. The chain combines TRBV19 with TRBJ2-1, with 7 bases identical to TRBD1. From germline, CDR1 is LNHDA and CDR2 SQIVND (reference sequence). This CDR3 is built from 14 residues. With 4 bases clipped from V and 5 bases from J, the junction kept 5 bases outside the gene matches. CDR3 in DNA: TGTGCCAGTAGTACTAGACAGGGCCACAATGAGCAGTTCTTC. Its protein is CASSTRQGHNEQFF. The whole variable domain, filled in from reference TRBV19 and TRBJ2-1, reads DGGITQSPKYLFRKEGQNVTLSCEQNLNHDAMYWYRQDPGQGLRLIYYSQIVNDFQKGDIAEGYSVSREKKESFPLTVTSAQKNPTAFYLCASSTRQGHNEQFFGPGTRLTVL.

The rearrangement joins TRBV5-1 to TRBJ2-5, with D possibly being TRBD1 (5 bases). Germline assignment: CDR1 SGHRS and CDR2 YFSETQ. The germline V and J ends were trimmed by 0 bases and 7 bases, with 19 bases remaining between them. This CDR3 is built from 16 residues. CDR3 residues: CASSLEFGRALGTQYF. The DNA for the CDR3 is TGCGCCAGCAGCTTGGAATTCGGCAGGGCTTTGGGGACCCAGTACTTC.

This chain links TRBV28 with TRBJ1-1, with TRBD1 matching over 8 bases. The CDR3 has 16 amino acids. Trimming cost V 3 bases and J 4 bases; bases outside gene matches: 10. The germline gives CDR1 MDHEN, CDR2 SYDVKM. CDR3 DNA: TGTGCCAGCAGTTTGGCAGGGGGCGCCCGGGGCACTGAAGCTTTCTTT. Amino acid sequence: CASSLAGGARGTEAFF. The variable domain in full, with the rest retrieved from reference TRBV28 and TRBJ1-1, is DVKVTQSSRYLVKRTGEKVFLECVQDMDHENMFWYRQDPGLGLRLIYFSYDVKMKEKGDIPEGYSVSREKKERFSLILESASTNQTSMYLCASSLAGGARGTEAFFGQGTRLTVV.

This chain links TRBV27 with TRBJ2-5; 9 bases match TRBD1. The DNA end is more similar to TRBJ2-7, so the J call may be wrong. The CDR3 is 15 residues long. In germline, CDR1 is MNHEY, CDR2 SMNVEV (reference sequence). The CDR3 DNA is TGTGCCAGCAGTTTGAGACCGGGACAGGGATACGAGCAGTACTTC. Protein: CASSLRPGQGYEQYF.

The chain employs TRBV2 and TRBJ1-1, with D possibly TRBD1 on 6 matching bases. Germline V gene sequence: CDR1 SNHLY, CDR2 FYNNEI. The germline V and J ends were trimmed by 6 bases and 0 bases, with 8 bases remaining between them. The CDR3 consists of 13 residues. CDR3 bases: TGTGCCAGCAGGAGGGACATGAACACTGAAGCTTTCTTT. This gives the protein CASRRDMNTEAFF.

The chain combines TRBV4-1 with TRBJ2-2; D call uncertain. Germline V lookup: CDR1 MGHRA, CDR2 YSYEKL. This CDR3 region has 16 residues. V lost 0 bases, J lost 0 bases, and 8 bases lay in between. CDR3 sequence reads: CASSQEVVTNTGELFF. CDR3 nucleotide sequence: TGCGCCAGCAGCCAAGAGGTGGTTACGAACACCGGGGAGCTGTTTTTT.

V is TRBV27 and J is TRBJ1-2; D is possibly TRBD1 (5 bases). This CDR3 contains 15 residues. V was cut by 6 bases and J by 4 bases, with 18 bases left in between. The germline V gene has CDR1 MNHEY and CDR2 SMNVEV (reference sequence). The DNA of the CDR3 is TGTGCCAGCAGCCCCTACTCGGGGGGACCCTATGGCTACACCTTC. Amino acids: CASSPYSGGPYGYTF.

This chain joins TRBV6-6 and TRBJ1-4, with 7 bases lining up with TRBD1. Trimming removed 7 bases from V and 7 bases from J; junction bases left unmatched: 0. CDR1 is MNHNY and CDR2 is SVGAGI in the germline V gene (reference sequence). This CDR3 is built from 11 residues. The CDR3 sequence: CASTGGEKLFF. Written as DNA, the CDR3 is TGTGCCAGCACAGGGGGTGAAAAACTGTTTTTT.

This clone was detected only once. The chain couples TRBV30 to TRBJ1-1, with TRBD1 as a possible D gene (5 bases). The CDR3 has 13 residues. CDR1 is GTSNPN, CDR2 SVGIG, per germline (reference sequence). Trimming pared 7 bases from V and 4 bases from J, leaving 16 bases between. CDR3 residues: CAFSRGVGTEAFF. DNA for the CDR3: TGTGCCTTCTCTAGGGGCGTCGGCACTGAAGCTTTCTTT.

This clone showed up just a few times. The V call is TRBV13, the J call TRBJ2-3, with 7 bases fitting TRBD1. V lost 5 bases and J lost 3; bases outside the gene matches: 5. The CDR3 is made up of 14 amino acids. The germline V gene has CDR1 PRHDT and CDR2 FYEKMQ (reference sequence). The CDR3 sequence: CASSQAQGTDTQYF. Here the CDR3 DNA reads TGTGCCAGCAGCCAGGCACAGGGGACAGATACGCAGTATTTT.

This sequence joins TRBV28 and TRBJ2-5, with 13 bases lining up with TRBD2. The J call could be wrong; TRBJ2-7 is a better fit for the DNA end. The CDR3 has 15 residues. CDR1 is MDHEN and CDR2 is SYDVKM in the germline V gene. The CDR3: CASRGTSGDSYEQYF. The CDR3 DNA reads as TGTGCCAGCAGGGGGACTAGCGGGGACTCCTACGAGCAGTACTTC.

CDR3 DNA: TGTGCCAGCACGGTTCAAGGGACAGGGCCTCTCTACGAGCAGTACTTC. This translates into CASTVQGTGPLYEQYF. The V and J genes are TRBV2 and TRBJ2-7, with 9 bases identical to TRBD1. Germline V gene data show CDR1 as SNHLY and CDR2 as FYNNEI. The CDR3 spans 16 residues. Unmatched junction bases numbered 13, after V lost 7 bases and J lost 3 bases.

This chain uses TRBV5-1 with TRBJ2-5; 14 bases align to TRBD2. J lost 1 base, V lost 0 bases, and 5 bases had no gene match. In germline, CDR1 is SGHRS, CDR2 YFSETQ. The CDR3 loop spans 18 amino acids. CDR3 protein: CASSLGTSGRPTQETQYF. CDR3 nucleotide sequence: TGCGCCAGCAGCTTGGGGACTAGCGGGAGGCCTACCCAAGAGACCCAGTACTTC.

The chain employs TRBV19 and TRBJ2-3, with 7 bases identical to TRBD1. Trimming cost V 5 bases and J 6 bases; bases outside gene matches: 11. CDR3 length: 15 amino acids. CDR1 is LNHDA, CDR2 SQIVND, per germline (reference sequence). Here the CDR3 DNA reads TGTGCCAGTAGTGACAGGGAGAGCGCCTACGATACGCAGTATTTT. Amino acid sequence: CASSDRESAYDTQYF.

In DNA form, the CDR3 reads TGTGCCAGCAGCCGGGATCACAATGAGCAGTTCTTC. Its protein is CASSRDHNEQFF. This rearrangement joins TRBV5-4 to TRBJ2-1; D is possibly TRBD2 (5 bases). Germline V lookup: CDR1 SGHNT, CDR2 YYREEE (reference sequence). Trimming pared 4 bases from V and 5 bases from J, leaving 7 bases between. The CDR3 extends over 12 amino acids.

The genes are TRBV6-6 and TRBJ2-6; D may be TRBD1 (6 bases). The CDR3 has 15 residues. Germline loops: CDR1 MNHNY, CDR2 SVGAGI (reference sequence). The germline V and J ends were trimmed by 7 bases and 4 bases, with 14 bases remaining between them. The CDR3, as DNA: TGTGCCAGCAATCGCCCAGGGGTCGGGGCCAACGTCCTGACTTTC. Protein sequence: CASNRPGVGANVLTF.